The 21 T cell receptor beta chains given below trace back to one sample, sequenced in a study of T cells after posttransplantation cyclophosphamide (dated by TCRdb to between 2015 and 2016). Reading the label with the study, this specimen's treatment or condition is: high-dose cyclophosphamide on days +3 and +4 as single-agent GVHD prophylaxis. For conditioning, the PTCy patients got busulfan and fludarabine, then a related or unrelated marrow graft, followed by cyclophosphamide on days +3 and +4. Libraries were prepared through the immunoSEQ multiplex PCR assay. TCRdb stores this immuneACCESS table with in-frame sequences only. Part of the clones is absent; in the studies checked, under half of the shortfall reflects unresolved V genes, and no reason is known for the rest. The sample has 35,000 to 40,000 clones on record, around 80% of them singletons. The top ten clonotypes cover 6.5% to 9.5% of the sample.

This specimen consisted of CD4+ T cells sorted from blood, obtained about 1,900 days after a stem cell transplant with posttransplant cyclophosphamide. All receptors derive from a female patient in her 40s who received an allogeneic stem cell transplant from a related donor, was CMV-positive, and had no GVHD. After a transplant, certain T cells may trace back to the graft donor.

The V call is TRBV19, the J call TRBJ1-5, with a weak D call TRBD1 (6 bases). The V end was cut by 10 bases, the J end by 3 bases, with 13 bases between. Germline loops: CDR1 LNHDA, CDR2 SQIVND (reference sequence). This CDR3 has 13 residues. The CDR3 spells CATCQGPNQPQHF. CDR3 in DNA: TGTGCCACGTGCCAGGGGCCCAATCAGCCCCAGCATTTT.

This clone appeared once. The rearrangement links TRBV5-1 to TRBJ2-5, with D possibly TRBD1 on 5 matching bases. CDR3 size: 13 residues. V lost 3 bases and J lost 2, with 8 bases in between. Germline assignment: CDR1 SGHRS and CDR2 YFSETQ. DNA for the CDR3: TGCGCCAGCAGCTCGGACATACAAGAGACCCAGTACTTC. Translation: CASSSDIQETQYF.

J is TRBJ1-5 and V is TRBV19, with TRBD1 identical over 7 bases. This CDR3 spans 13 amino acids. Germline-derived CDR1 and CDR2 are LNHDA and SQIVND (reference sequence). The V and J ends lost 8 bases and 3 bases, in that order; junction bases with no gene match: 4. Here the CDR3 reads CASSTGNNQPQHF. The CDR3 coding sequence is TGTGCCAGTTCGACAGGGAACAATCAGCCCCAGCATTTT. Full variable domain (remainder filled in from reference TRBV19 and TRBJ1-5): DGGITQSPKYLFRKEGQNVTLSCEQNLNHDAMYWYRQDPGQGLRLIYYSQIVNDFQKGDIAEGYSVSREKKESFPLTVTSAQKNPTAFYLCASSTGNNQPQHFGDGTRLSIL.

This clone was seen just once. This chain links TRBV7-2 with TRBJ1-2, with TRBD1 matching over 7 bases. The ends lost 1 base at V and 4 bases at J; junction bases unmatched: 6. Germline assignment: CDR1 SGHTA and CDR2 FQGNSA. The length of the CDR3 is 15 residues. The CDR3 sequence is CASSLDVGQLYGYTF. In DNA, the CDR3 is TGTGCCAGCAGCTTAGACGTGGGACAGCTCTATGGCTACACCTTC.

This clone was seen once. The chain joins TRBV5-1 to TRBJ2-7; tentative D call: TRBD1 (5 bases). The germline V gene encodes CDR1 SGHRS and CDR2 YFSETQ. The length of the CDR3 is 16 residues. V dropped 1 base and J dropped 0 bases, with 14 bases sitting between them. CDR3: CASSLLPTDTSYEQYF. The CDR3 DNA follows: TGCGCCAGCAGCTTGCTTCCGACAGACACCTCCTACGAGCAGTACTTC.

Only a few counts were recorded for this clone. The rearrangement links TRBV7-9 to TRBJ1-4; possibly TRBD1 for D (5 bases). The V end was cut by 5 bases, the J end by 5 bases, with 12 bases between. Germline-derived CDR1 and CDR2 are SEHNR and FQNEAQ (reference sequence). The CDR3 spans 14 residues. The CDR3 region has the DNA TGTGCCAGCAGCGCAGACAGACTGAATGAAAAACTGTTTTTT. As protein: CASSADRLNEKLFF.

This chain joins TRBV5-4 and TRBJ2-5, with 7 positions matching TRBD1. The end of the DNA is better explained by TRBJ2-7, so the J call may be wrong. CDR3 length: 14 amino acids. Looked up from germline, CDR1 is SGHNT and CDR2 is YYREEE (reference sequence). CDR3 nucleotide sequence: TGTGCCAGCAGCTTGGAACAGGGGACCCACGAGCAGTACTTC. Translation: CASSLEQGTHEQYF.

The gene calls are TRBV15 and TRBJ2-3; 7 bases agree with TRBD1. The CDR3 is made up of 14 amino acids. V shed 0 bases and J 6 bases; nucleotides not matched to a gene: 3. Germline CDR1 reads LNHNV; CDR2 reads YYDKDF (reference sequence). CDR3: CATSRDRGWDTQYF. The CDR3 coding sequence is TGTGCCACCAGCAGAGACAGGGGGTGGGATACGCAGTATTTT.

The rearrangement joins TRBV5-1 to TRBJ2-6; D remains unclear. The CDR3 consists of 17 residues. Germline CDR1 reads SGHRS; CDR2 reads YFSETQ. The germline V and J ends were trimmed by 6 bases and 0 bases, with 16 bases remaining between them. This chain's CDR3 is CASTPTQVRSGANVLTF. The CDR3 nucleotides are TGCGCCAGCACCCCCACCCAGGTACGCTCTGGGGCCAACGTCCTGACTTTC.

The chain has TRBV5-1 and TRBJ2-7; a weak D match, TRBD1 (6 bases). This CDR3 comprises 14 residues. From germline, CDR1 is SGHRS and CDR2 YFSETQ. V was pared by 4 bases and J by 0 bases, with 11 bases between. CDR3 residues: CASSPGQLSYEQYF. The CDR3 DNA follows: TGCGCCAGCAGCCCTGGACAGCTCTCCTACGAGCAGTACTTC.

The rearrangement uses TRBV7-9 and TRBJ1-3; 7 bases agree with TRBD1. Per the germline V gene, CDR1 is SEHNR and CDR2 is FQNEAQ (reference sequence). The CDR3 length is 15 residues. V shed 1 base and J 1 base; nucleotides not matched to a gene: 1. This CDR3 is CASSLGDSSGNTIYF. Written as DNA, the CDR3 is TGTGCCAGCAGCTTAGGGGACAGTTCTGGAAACACCATATATTTT.

The chain is built from TRBV19 and TRBJ2-1; tentative D call: TRBD1 (6 bases). Germline CDR1 LNHDA, CDR2 SQIVND (reference sequence). The CDR3 totals 14 residues. Trimming stripped 4 bases from V and 4 bases from J, with 11 bases between. CDR3 in amino acids: CASSNREVYNEQFF. CDR3 sequence (DNA): TGTGCCAGTAGTAACAGGGAAGTTTACAATGAGCAGTTCTTC.

The gene calls are TRBV9 and TRBJ2-2; tentatively, D is TRBD2 (6 bases). The germline V and J ends were trimmed by 2 bases and 0 bases, with 8 bases remaining between them. CDR3 length: 15 amino acids. CDR1 is SGDLS and CDR2 is YYNGEE in the germline V gene. CDR3 in amino acids: CASSVVAANTGELFF. In DNA, the CDR3 is TGTGCCAGCAGCGTGGTAGCGGCGAACACCGGGGAGCTGTTTTTT.

This clone was seen just once. The CDR3 region has the DNA TGTGCCAGCAGGTTTGACAGTTACAATGAGCAGTTCTTC. It codes for CASRFDSYNEQFF. The V and J genes are TRBV6-5 and TRBJ2-1, with a weak D call TRBD1 (5 bases). V dropped 6 bases and J dropped 4 bases, with 10 bases sitting between them. The CDR3 is made up of 13 amino acids. Germline V gives CDR1 MNHEY, CDR2 SVGAGI.

This sequence joins TRBV19 and TRBJ1-1; D is perhaps TRBD1 (6 bases). Germline V lookup: CDR1 LNHDA, CDR2 SQIVND (reference sequence). Trimming pared 5 bases from V and 5 bases from J, leaving 18 bases between. The CDR3 is made up of 15 amino acids. The CDR3 region is CASSFQEGGRTEAFF. The CDR3 bases are TGTGCCAGTAGTTTCCAGGAGGGGGGGAGGACTGAAGCTTTCTTT.

CDR3 residues: CASSPQDSYNEKLFF. CDR3 sequence (DNA): TGTGCCAGCAGCCCTCAGGACAGCTATAATGAAAAACTGTTTTTT. V usage is TRBV9 and J usage is TRBJ1-4; the D gene is possibly TRBD1 (6 bases). The length of the CDR3 is 15 residues. Trimming took 4 bases from V and 4 from J, leaving 14 bases between them. Germline V CDR1 and CDR2: SGDLS, YYNGEE.

V gene TRBV19 combines with J gene TRBJ2-4, with 8 bases lining up with TRBD2. The ends lost 2 bases at V and 6 bases at J; junction bases unmatched: 9. Per germline, CDR1 LNHDA and CDR2 SQIVND (reference sequence). The CDR3 length is 16 residues. CDR3 bases: TGTGCCAGTAGTATAAGCGGGGGCCGGTCGCCAAACATTCAGTACTTC. Residues: CASSISGGRSPNIQYF.

The J gene is TRBJ2-2, the V gene TRBV9; 7 nucleotides align to TRBD1. V was pared by 4 bases and J by 1 base, with 4 bases of the junction left unmatched. Germline V gene data show CDR1 as SGDLS and CDR2 as YYNGEE. The CDR3 is 15 amino acids. The CDR3 region is CASSWGQQNTGELFF. CDR3 coding DNA: TGTGCCAGCAGCTGGGGACAGCAGAACACCGGGGAGCTGTTTTTT.

V gene TRBV4-2 combines with J gene TRBJ2-2; 8 bases line up with TRBD2. Losses at the gene ends were 3 bases for V and 5 bases for J; bases not matched to a gene: 8. From germline, CDR1 is LGHNA and CDR2 YNFKEQ. There are 16 residues in the CDR3. Here the CDR3 DNA reads TGTGCCAGCAGCCAGTTAGCGGGGTATGGGACCGGGGAGCTGTTTTTT. This codes for CASSQLAGYGTGELFF.

V usage is TRBV18 and J usage is TRBJ2-5; 8 nucleotides match TRBD2. The CDR3 is 20 residues long. Germline CDR1 and CDR2: KGHSH and LQKENI. With 1 base clipped from V and 1 base from J, the junction kept 17 bases outside the gene matches. For the CDR3, the DNA is TGTGCCAGCTCACCACTTCGCCGGGGGGGCCCTTTCTTTAGCCAAGAGACCCAGTACTTC. Residues: CASSPLRRGGPFFSQETQYF.

Only a few counts were recorded for this clone. The chain employs TRBV5-6 and TRBJ2-3, with 13 bases matching TRBD2. Germline V gene sequence: CDR1 SGHDT, CDR2 YYEEEE. The ends lost 4 bases at V and 6 bases at J; junction bases unmatched: 8. The CDR3 loop spans 16 amino acids. The CDR3, as DNA: TGTGCCAGCAGCCCAGTACTAGCGGGGGGGCCTGATACGCAGTATTTT. This codes for CASSPVLAGGPDTQYF.